This passage covers 10 T cell receptor beta chains from one sample sequenced in a study of T cells in Graves' hyperthyroidism and ophthalmopathy. RNA transcripts served as the template for amplifying TCR beta CDR3 regions. With the HTBI primer set, the TCR CDR3 went through a first round of RT-PCR. Using its own MiXCR run on the multiplex PCR reads, TCRdb lists one record per CDR3 protein. Of fewer than 400,000 distinct CDR3 sequences listed, 15% to 20% are singletons. The sequenced sample consisted of blood. The source is a man aged 25 to 40 with Graves' hyperthyroidism.

With respect to this clonotype: The junction departs from the called germline gene at one end, perhaps through a read error. This sequence joins TRBV6-4 and TRBJ1-5; D not resolved. This CDR3 comprises 15 residues. Germline CDR1 MRHNA, CDR2 SNTAGT. CDR3 nucleotides: TGTGCCAGCAGTTACTCGAGTGGTAGCAATCAGCCCCAGCATTTT. It is translated as CASSYSSGSNQPQHF.

The V and J genes are TRBV11-2 and TRBJ2-7, with 9 bases that match TRBD1. Germline loops: CDR1 SGHAT, CDR2 FQNNGV. There are 17 residues in the CDR3. J lost 5 bases, V lost 2 bases, and 13 bases had no gene match. The CDR3 coding sequence is TGTGCCAGCAGCTTAATCCTGCCGGGACAGGGCTTGAACGAGCAGTACTTC. It encodes CASSLILPGQGLNEQYF.

The gene calls are TRBV30 and TRBJ1-6, with 9 bases aligning to TRBD1. CDR3 length: 13 amino acids. V gave up 3 bases and J gave up 6 bases; unmatched junction bases: 0. In germline, CDR1 is GTSNPN, CDR2 SVGIG (reference sequence). CDR3 nucleotide sequence: TGTGCCTGGAGGGGACAGGGTAATTCACCCCTCCACTTT. Protein: CAWRGQGNSPLHF.

This clonotype was observed at least ten times. The CDR3 coding sequence is TGTGCCAGCAGCTTTGGACAGCCCCCTCGTGAGCAGTTCTTC. Translated: CASSFGQPPREQFF. V and J are TRBV28 and TRBJ2-1; TRBD1 is a possible D gene (6 bases). Germline-derived CDR1 and CDR2 are MDHEN and SYDVKM. V dropped 6 bases and J dropped 9 bases, with 18 bases sitting between them. This CDR3 region has 14 residues.

This clonotype was seen ten or more times. The chain recombines TRBV11-2 with TRBJ2-5; the D is unclear. CDR1 is SGHAT and CDR2 is FQNNGV in the germline V gene. V lost 5 bases to trimming and J lost 5 bases, with 15 bases between them. This CDR3 contains 14 residues. In nucleotides, the CDR3 is TGTGCCAGCAGCCCCCGGGTTAAGGGCGAGACCCAGTACTTC. Its protein is CASSPRVKGETQYF.

As regards this clonotype: Possible read error: a much larger clone is one base away. The V gene is TRBV13, the J gene TRBJ2-7; maybe TRBD2 (6 bases). The CDR3 totals 15 residues. Germline V lookup: CDR1 PRHDT, CDR2 FYEKMQ (reference sequence). The CDR3 bases are TGTGCCAGCAGCGCGGGCGGGACGGCGGTCTACCAGCAGTACTTC. Translated, it gives CASSAGGTAVYQQYF. The complete variable domain, with remaining parts taken from reference TRBV13 and TRBJ2-7, reads AAGVIQSPRHLIKEKRETATLKCYPIPRHDTVYWYQQGPGQDPQFLISFYEKMQSDKGSIPDRFSAQQFSDYHSELNMSSLELGDSALYFCASSAGGTAVYQQYFGPGTRLTVT.

This clonotype was observed a single time. The chain carries TRBV7-9 and TRBJ2-3; D is possibly TRBD1 (6 bases). The germline V gene has CDR1 SEHNR and CDR2 FQNEAQ (reference sequence). V was clipped by 3 bases and J by 2 bases, with 18 bases between them. This CDR3 has 17 amino acids. For the CDR3, the DNA is TGTGCCAGCAGCTTGGGACATTTGCTCCCCGACACAGATACGCAGTATTTT. Protein: CASSLGHLLPDTDTQYF.

This clonotype has ten or more counts. V and J are TRBV6-1 and TRBJ2-1; D perhaps matches TRBD1 (5 bases). The germline CDR1 and CDR2 sequences are MNHNS and SASEGT. The V end lost 10 bases, the J end lost 1 base, and 11 bases lay between the germline ends. This CDR3 region has 13 residues. CDR3 loop: CATSGWSYNEQFF. Written as DNA, the CDR3 is TGTGCCACGTCAGGGTGGTCCTACAATGAGCAGTTCTTC.

This chain connects TRBV4-3 to TRBJ2-1, with a weak D call TRBD2 (5 bases). CDR3 length: 18 residues. Between the trimmed V and J ends, which lost 0 bases and 2 bases, there was a span of 17 bases. Germline CDR1 is LGHNA and CDR2 is YSLEER. CDR3 DNA sequence: TGCGCCAGCAGCCAAGATCTTGTCCCCGGGATACCCTACAATGAGCAGTTCTTC. Translation: CASSQDLVPGIPYNEQFF.

V is TRBV12-3 or TRBV12-4 and J is TRBJ2-7, with TRBD1 as a possible D gene (6 bases). V lost 7 bases and J lost 0, with 13 bases in between. CDR3 length: 14 residues. The CDR3 is CASKDRLSSYEQYF. The CDR3 DNA sequence: TGTGCCAGCAAAGACAGGCTCTCCTCCTACGAGCAGTACTTC.